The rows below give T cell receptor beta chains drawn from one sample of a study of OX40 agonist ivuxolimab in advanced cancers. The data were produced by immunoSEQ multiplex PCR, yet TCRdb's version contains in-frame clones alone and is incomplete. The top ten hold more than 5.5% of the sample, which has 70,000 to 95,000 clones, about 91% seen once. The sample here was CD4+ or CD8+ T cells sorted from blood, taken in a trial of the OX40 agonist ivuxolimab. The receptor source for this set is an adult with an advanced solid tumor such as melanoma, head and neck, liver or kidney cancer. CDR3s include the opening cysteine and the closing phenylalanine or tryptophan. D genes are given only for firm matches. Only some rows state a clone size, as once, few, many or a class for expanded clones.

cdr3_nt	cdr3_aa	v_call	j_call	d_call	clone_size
TGTGCCAGCAGCTTACTCGCTGGTATGGGCGCAGATACGCAGTATTTT	CASSLLAGMGADTQYF	TRBV7-2	TRBJ2-3	NA	once
TGTGCCAGCGCTCCGGACAGGGTTAGCGATACGCAGTATTTT	CASAPDRVSDTQYF	TRBV6-1	TRBJ2-3	TRBD1	NA
TGTGCCAGTAGTATCGGGGGTACTGGAAACACCATATATTTT	CASSIGGTGNTIYF	TRBV19	TRBJ1-3	NA	NA
TGCGCCAGCACATCCACGGGGGGGAACACTGAAGCTTTCTTT	CASTSTGGNTEAFF	TRBV5-1	TRBJ1-1	NA	NA
TGTGCCAGCAGAATTACCGGGACAGGTCCCTCCTACAATGAGCAGTTCTTC	CASRITGTGPSYNEQFF	TRBV28	TRBJ2-1	TRBD1	NA
TGTGCCAGCACCACCTGGGGAGGGACAAACATTCAGTACTTC	CASTTWGGTNIQYF	TRBV28	TRBJ2-4	TRBD2	NA
TGCGCCAGCAGCTTAGCGGTTAACAGGGGAAGGGAGCTGTTTTTT	CASSLAVNRGRELFF	TRBV5-1	TRBJ2-2	TRBD1	NA
TGTGCCAGCAGTACCGGGTCTTACTACGAGCAGTACTTC	CASSTGSYYEQYF	TRBV6-6	TRBJ2-7	NA	medium-sized
TGCGCCAGCAGCATTGGAACGGGTCAAGAGACCCAGTACTTC	CASSIGTGQETQYF	TRBV5-1	TRBJ2-5	NA	once
TGCGCCAGCAGCCCCCGGACTAGCGGGAGGCCTAACGAGCAGTACTTC	CASSPRTSGRPNEQYF	TRBV5-1	TRBJ2-7	TRBD2	NA
TGTGCCAGCAGCTTGTCCCTCGACCGTACCTACGAGCAGTACTTC	CASSLSLDRTYEQYF	TRBV5-4	TRBJ2-7	NA	NA
TGTGCCAGCAGCCAAGATGTCCTAGCGGAGGGCCAAGAGACCCAGTACTTC	CASSQDVLAEGQETQYF	TRBV4-2	TRBJ2-5	TRBD2	NA
TGTGCCAGTACTACAGGGGACAATCAGCCCCAGCATTTT	CASTTGDNQPQHF	TRBV19	TRBJ1-5	TRBD1	NA
TGTGCCAACCCGGGGGACGAGCAGTACTTC	CANPGDEQYF	TRBV10-3	TRBJ2-7	NA	NA
TGTGCCAGCTCACCTAGCGGGGGGATTCAAGAGACCCAGTACTTC	CASSPSGGIQETQYF	TRBV18	TRBJ2-5	TRBD2	NA
TGCGCCAGCAGCTTGGGCGATTACAATGAGCAGTTCTTC	CASSLGDYNEQFF	TRBV5-1	TRBJ2-1	NA	NA